The 13 T cell receptor beta chains reported below all come from one sample, sequenced in a study of neoadjuvant anti-PD-1 for oral cavity cancer. The assay was immunoSEQ multiplex PCR, and TCRdb's table has in-frame clones only and misses some. This sample has around 60,000 clones, with 79% found just once. This specimen consisted of PBMCs, obtained before nivolumab (anti-PD-1) treatment. The source is a person aged 35-79 years with oral cavity squamous cell carcinoma.

The CDR3 DNA reads TGTGCCAGCAGTTATCCGACAGGGACAGATACGCAGTATTTT. Its translation: CASSYPTGTDTQYF. The J gene is TRBJ2-3, the V gene TRBV6-5; 7 bases fit TRBD1. CDR1 is MNHEY and CDR2 is SVGAGI in the germline V gene. Trimming at V came to 3 bases and at J to 3 bases, leaving 3 bases not matched to a gene. The CDR3 contains 14 residues.

The genes are TRBV5-1 and TRBJ2-5, with D unclear. This CDR3 comprises 12 residues. Germline V gene lookup returns CDR1 SGHRS and CDR2 YFSETQ. Deletions cut 0 bases from V and 5 bases from J, with 5 bases between. CDR3 in amino acids: CASSLGSETQYF. The DNA of the CDR3 is TGCGCCAGCAGCTTGGGGTCGGAGACCCAGTACTTC.

V usage is TRBV30 and J usage is TRBJ1-3; maybe TRBD1 (5 bases). In germline, CDR1 is GTSNPN, CDR2 SVGIG (reference sequence). The CDR3 is made up of 17 amino acids. V was cut by 0 bases and J by 3 bases, with 18 bases left in between. CDR3 protein: CAWSVQRGRRFGNTIYF. The CDR3 coding sequence is TGTGCCTGGAGTGTACAACGGGGCAGGAGGTTTGGAAACACCATATATTTT.

The chain links TRBV5-8 to TRBJ1-4, with TRBD1 as a possible D gene (6 bases). Trimming took off 2 bases at V and 7 bases at J, with 15 bases between the two ends. The CDR3 is 15 residues long. Germline V gene data show CDR1 as SGHTS and CDR2 as YDEGEE. The CDR3 is CASSFGQSGGEKLFF. The CDR3 DNA is TGTGCCAGCAGCTTCGGACAGAGTGGGGGTGAAAAACTGTTTTTT. The full variable domain, its missing parts supplied by reference TRBV5-8 and TRBJ1-4, is EAGVTQSPTHLIKTRGQQATLRCSPISGHTSVYWYQQALGLGLQFLLWYDEGEERNRGNFPPRFSGRQFPNYSSELNVNALELEDSALYLCASSFGQSGGEKLFFGSGTQLSVL.

The chain uses TRBV19 and TRBJ1-4; a possible D gene is TRBD1 (6 bases). Germline-derived CDR1 and CDR2 are LNHDA and SQIVND (reference sequence). The CDR3 has 16 amino acids. V lost 7 bases to trimming and J lost 5 bases, with 20 bases between them. DNA of the CDR3: TGTGCCAGTACCACATTTTTGGACAGACCAAATGAAAAACTGTTTTTT. Protein: CASTTFLDRPNEKLFF.

The chain uses TRBV6-1 and TRBJ1-2, with D perhaps matching TRBD1 (5 bases). Trimming took off 11 bases at V and 3 bases at J, with 19 bases between the two ends. Germline CDR1 and CDR2: MNHNS and SASEGT. This CDR3 comprises 14 residues. In nucleotides, the CDR3 is TGTGCCCACAAGGAGGCAGGGTACGACTATGGCTACACCTTC. It is translated as CAHKEAGYDYGYTF.

V gene TRBV7-3 combines with J gene TRBJ2-2; D unclear. V was clipped by 1 base and J by 1 base, with 10 bases between them. There are 16 residues in the CDR3. CDR1 is SGHTA and CDR2 is FQGTGA in the germline V gene. Written as DNA, the CDR3 is TGTGCCAGCAGCTTAAAAACACTAAAGAACACCGGGGAGCTGTTTTTT. Amino acid sequence: CASSLKTLKNTGELFF.

The chain uses TRBV9 and TRBJ1-3; D is ambiguous. Deletions cut 1 base from V and 0 bases from J, with 8 bases between. Germline-derived CDR1 and CDR2 are SGDLS and YYNGEE. The CDR3 sequence is 15 residues long. The CDR3 protein is CASSVNGNSGNTIYF. The CDR3 nucleotides read TGTGCCAGCAGCGTAAACGGAAACTCTGGAAACACCATATATTTT.

The V call is TRBV7-2, the J call TRBJ2-7; D gene ambiguous. This CDR3 contains 17 residues. Germline CDR1 and CDR2: SGHTA and FQGNSA. Trimming stripped 5 bases from V and 6 bases from J, with 26 bases between. In DNA form, the CDR3 reads TGTGCCAGCAGCCCCCGTGGATTTGGCGGACCTTCGAGCGAGCAGTACTTC. It encodes CASSPRGFGGPSSEQYF.

This clone was found a few times. The rearrangement uses TRBV6-5 and TRBJ1-6; D might be TRBD1 (6 bases). This CDR3 is 14 amino acids long. In germline, CDR1 is MNHEY, CDR2 SVGAGI. Trimming cost V 9 bases and J 9 bases, with 18 bases left between them. This CDR3 is CASSPRGQGSPLHF. The CDR3 nucleotides read TGTGCCAGTTCACCACGGGGGCAGGGTTCACCCCTCCACTTT.

This chain connects TRBV10-3 to TRBJ1-6, with D possibly being TRBD1 (6 bases). V was pared by 10 bases and J by 6 bases, with 13 bases between. The CDR3 is 13 residues long. CDR1 ENHRY and CDR2 SYGVKD come from the germline V gene. CDR3 DNA: TGTGCCACCACGACAGGTTTTAATTCACCCCTCCACTTT. The encoded protein is CATTTGFNSPLHF.

This rearrangement joins TRBV7-8 to TRBJ1-2, with TRBD1 as a possible D gene (5 bases). In germline, CDR1 is SGHVS, CDR2 FQNEAQ. V was cut by 2 bases and J by 4 bases, with 14 bases left in between. CDR3 length: 15 amino acids. The CDR3 DNA reads TGTGCCAGCAGCTTACGGGGACTTGGGGGCTATGGCTACACCTTC. It translates to CASSLRGLGGYGYTF.

The V gene is TRBV7-9, the J gene TRBJ2-7, with 12 positions matching TRBD2. Germline V CDR1 and CDR2: SEHNR, FQNEAQ (reference sequence). This CDR3 spans 15 amino acids. Trimming took 4 bases from V and 4 from J; bases not matched to a gene: 5. CDR3 in amino acids: CASSSLTSGSYEQYF. DNA of the CDR3: TGTGCCAGCAGCTCTCTGACTAGCGGGAGTTACGAGCAGTACTTC.